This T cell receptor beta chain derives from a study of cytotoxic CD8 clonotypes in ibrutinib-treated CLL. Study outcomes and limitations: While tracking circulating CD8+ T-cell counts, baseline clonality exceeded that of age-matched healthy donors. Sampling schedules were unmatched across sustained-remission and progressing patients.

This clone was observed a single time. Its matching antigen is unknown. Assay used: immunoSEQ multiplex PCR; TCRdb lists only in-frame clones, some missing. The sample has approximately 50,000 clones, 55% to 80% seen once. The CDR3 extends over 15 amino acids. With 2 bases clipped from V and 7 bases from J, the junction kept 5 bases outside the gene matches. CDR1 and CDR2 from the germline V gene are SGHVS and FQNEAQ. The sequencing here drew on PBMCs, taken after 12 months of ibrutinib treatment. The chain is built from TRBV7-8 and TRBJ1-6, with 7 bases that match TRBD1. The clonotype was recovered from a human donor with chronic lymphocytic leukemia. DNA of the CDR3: TGTGCCAGCAGCTTACTCGACAGGGTGAATTCACCCCTCCACTTT. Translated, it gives CASSLLDRVNSPLHF. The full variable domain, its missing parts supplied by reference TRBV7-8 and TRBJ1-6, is GAGVSQSPRYKVAKRGQDVALRCDPISGHVSLFWYQQALGQGPEFLTYFQNEAQLDKSGLPSDRFFAERPEGSVSTLKIQRTQQEDSAVYLCASSLLDRVNSPLHFGNGTRLTVT.